Listed below are T cell receptor beta chains from one sample, sequenced in a study of response to subunit inactivated influenza vaccine. TCRdb re-called the RT-PCR reads with MiXCR, one entry per CDR3 protein. The sample consists of 500,000 to 750,000 distinct CDR3 sequences, 14% of them appearing once. This specimen was PBMCs from blood, taken about 13 days after vaccination. These receptors came from a man in his forties or fifties who received an inactivated influenza vaccine. Each CDR3 is given with its conserved first and last residue. The D gene is left open where the match is weak. Clone size is not always given. Where it is, it says once, few, many or a class for expanded clones.

abundance	v_gene	d_gene	j_gene	CDR3nt	CDR3aa
few	TRBV15	-	TRBJ1-2	TGTGCCACCAGCCCCCCCACAGCAGCTGCGGACTATGGCTACACCTTC	CATSPPTAAADYGYTF
-	TRBV3-1	TRBD1	TRBJ2-5	TGTGCCAGCAGCCCCGGGACAGGGGGCCCAGAGACCCAGTACTTC	CASSPGTGGPETQYF
-	TRBV27	-	TRBJ1-2	TGTGCCAGCAGTTTGCCAGACAAGCCCGCTTACTATGGCTACACCTTC	CASSLPDKPAYYGYTF
-	TRBV12-3/TRBV12-4	TRBD1	TRBJ1-2	TGTGCCAGCAGTTTCGGGACAGGGAAATCGTATGGCTACACCTTC	CASSFGTGKSYGYTF
few	TRBV20-1	TRBD2	TRBJ2-7	TGCAGTGCTAGCCCCGGGACTAGCGGGAGGGCATCCTACGAGCAGTACTTC	CSASPGTSGRASYEQYF
-	TRBV3-1	-	TRBJ1-4	TGTGCCAGCAGCCAAGGACTTAAGGGGGAAAAACTGTTTTTT	CASSQGLKGEKLFF
-	TRBV7-2	-	TRBJ1-1	TGTGCCAGCAGCCGACAGTCCATGAACACTGAAGCTTTCTTT	CASSRQSMNTEAFF
few	TRBV12-3/TRBV12-4	-	TRBJ1-6	TGTGCCAGCAGTTTAGGGACAATCGGTTCACCCCTCCACTTT	CASSLGTIGSPLHF
-	TRBV6-2/TRBV6-3	-	TRBJ2-7	TGTGCCAGCAACAGGGTTCCGGGACAACAATACGAGCAGTACTTC	CASNRVPGQQYEQYF
few	TRBV7-6	TRBD1	TRBJ1-6	TGTGCCAGCAAAAAGGGACAGGGAAATTCACCCCTCCACTTT	CASKKGQGNSPLHF
-	TRBV25-1	TRBD1	TRBJ1-6	TGTGCCAGCAGACAGGGGGTGGGATCACCCCTCCACTTT	CASRQGVGSPLHF
-	TRBV12-2	-	TRBJ2-6	TGTGCAAGTCGCCCGCTAGGGCCCGGGGCCAACGTCCTGACTTTC	CASRPLGPGANVLTF
-	TRBV20-1	TRBD2	TRBJ2-7	TGCAGTGCTACCTCCTCGACTAGCGGGGGATACGAGCAGTACTTC	CSATSSTSGGYEQYF
-	TRBV5-1	TRBD2	TRBJ2-1	TGCGCCAGCAGCCGGCGGGCGGGAGTGAACGATGAGCAGTTCTTC	CASSRRAGVNDEQFF
many	TRBV5-1	TRBD1	TRBJ2-7	TGCGCCAGCCGCGGGACAGGGGTATACGAGCAGTACTTC	CASRGTGVYEQYF
-	TRBV27	TRBD1	TRBJ1-1	TGTGCCAGCAGTTCGCAACCGGGACAGGATGAAGCTTTCTTT	CASSSQPGQDEAFF
few	TRBV4-2	TRBD2	TRBJ2-5	TGTGCCAGCAGCTCCCCACTGTTCGGGGGGGGTCAAGAGACCCAGTACTTC	CASSSPLFGGGQETQYF
-	TRBV9	-	TRBJ1-2	TGTGCCAGCACCCAGGGGTCCTCTAACTATGGCTACACCTTC	CASTQGSSNYGYTF
-	TRBV6-6	-	TRBJ2-7	TGTGCCAGCAGCCCCCCAAATACCCGAGAGTACTTC	CASSPPNTREYF
-	TRBV12-3/TRBV12-4	-	TRBJ2-2	TGTGCCAGCAGTTTAGCCGCAGTGGCCCTGTTGGCCGGGGAGCTGTTTTTT	CASSLAAVALLAGELFF
-	TRBV7-9	-	TRBJ2-6	TGTGCCCCCGAGACTACCAGGAGCTCTGGGGCCAACGTCCTGACTTTC	CAPETTRSSGANVLTF
-	TRBV19	TRBD2	TRBJ2-1	TGTGCCAGTAGTGTGACTAGCACGGGCGATGAGCAGTTCTTC	CASSVTSTGDEQFF
many	TRBV7-9	-	TRBJ1-5	TGTGCCAGCAGCTTAGCGCTAAATGGCGGGAATCAGCCCCAGCATTTT	CASSLALNGGNQPQHF
few	TRBV19	-	TRBJ2-7	TGTGCCAGTAGTATTGGAGTAGGCGAGCAGTACTTC	CASSIGVGEQYF
-	TRBV15	-	TRBJ1-3	TGTGCCACCAGCAGAGATCGGCGCAGGGGAGCTGGAAACACCATATATTTT	CATSRDRRRGAGNTIYF
few	TRBV9	-	TRBJ2-1	TGTGCCAGCAGCCCCCAGACCTCCGTACCTTACAATGAGCAGTTCTTC	CASSPQTSVPYNEQFF
-	TRBV12-3/TRBV12-4	-	TRBJ2-7	TGTGCCAGCAGTTTAGCGCTCCCGGGGTCCTACGAGCAGTACTTC	CASSLALPGSYEQYF
-	TRBV25-1	-	TRBJ2-7	TGTGCCAGCAGTGCGCAAACCCCCCTCTTCCACTTC	CASSAQTPLFHF
few	TRBV6-2/TRBV6-3	TRBD2	TRBJ2-2	TGTGCCAGCAGTTACTCGATCTCTAGCGGGAGGAGGGCCGGGGAGCTGTTTTTT	CASSYSISSGRRAGELFF
few	TRBV3-1	-	TRBJ2-2	TGTGCCAGCAGCCAACCGTTTAGCCTTATTACCGGGGAGCTGTTTTTT	CASSQPFSLITGELFF
few	TRBV29-1	TRBD2	TRBJ2-1	TGCAGCGTTGATCTGCTAGCGGGAGTTAATGAGCAGTTCTTC	CSVDLLAGVNEQFF
many	TRBV5-1	-	TRBJ2-7	TGCGCCAGCAGCTTGTTCACTTCTACCGAGCAGTACTTC	CASSLFTSTEQYF